There are a few counts of the clone carrying this TCR beta chain. Antigen specificity is unknown. The data originate from a study of PD-1 blockade in classical Hodgkin lymphoma. TCRdb's copy holds only in-frame clones and misses some; the assay was immunoSEQ multiplex PCR. The sample lists approximately 29,000 clones; approximately 80% were seen once. Time point denoted: cycle 4 day 1 (C4D1), after more than five weeks of nivolumab. Brentuximab vedotin exposure varied, and every patient relapsed after autologous stem cell transplantation. Findings of the study overall: Relapsed/refractory patients reportedly had lower baseline diversity than newly diagnosed patients.

This CDR3 region has 11 residues. Germline CDR1 is DFQATT and CDR2 is SNEGSKA (reference sequence). The chain is built from TRBV20-1 and TRBJ2-3; D is possibly TRBD2 (6 bases). The sample here was peripheral blood mononuclear cells (PBMCs), taken before the fourth cycle of nivolumab. The TCR comes from a human donor with classical Hodgkin lymphoma. In nucleotides, the CDR3 is TGCAAGACGGGGGGCACAGATACGCAGTATTTT. Translation gives CKTGGTDTQYF.